This T cell receptor (beta chain) appears in the sequencing data of a study of cytomegalovirus exposure and HLA in healthy donors. The primer mix had 60 Vbeta and 13 Jbeta primers. The table came from immunoSEQ multiplex PCR; TCRdb's copy has only in-frame clones and leaves some out. Of 200,000 to 250,000 clones listed, 82% are singletons. Comments on this clone: Antigen specificity is unknown.

The V gene's germline CDR1 is LNHDA and CDR2 SQIVND (reference sequence). V lost 6 bases and J 6 bases, leaving 18 bases between the germline ends. This CDR3 contains 15 residues. The study's findings and limits: Among the sequence variants, a highly shared cluster was likely an artifact of sequencing. Most subjects had HLA-A and HLA-B alleles reportedly predicted accurately by TCR beta sequences. A missense DCLRE1C variant was associated with V- and J-gene trimming of TCR beta chains in a later analysis, and an independent cohort replicated the association.

This clonotype originated in a woman in her 40s in good health and CMV-seronegative. The sequencing input was PBMCs. This chain links TRBV19 with TRBJ1-5, with no clear D. The CDR3 here is CASRRLEGFSQPQHF. DNA of the CDR3: TGTGCCAGTAGACGTTTAGAGGGATTCTCTCAGCCCCAGCATTTT.